Here is one T cell receptor beta chain with its context. Its cognate antigen is unknown. These data belong to a study of siplizumab effects on memory and regulatory T cells. Notes on the study in general: Among alloreactive clones, only a minor fraction mapped to unstimulated subsets. Siplizumab conditions gave an average of approximately 70% Treg-derived mappable alloreactive CD4+ clones, versus about 30% for controls. Naive T cells looked more diverse than memory cells and looked like major alloresponse contributors.

It was 10^5 or so TCR templates that were assayed per sample. Here immunoSEQ multiplex PCR was the method, and the copy in TCRdb shows in-frame clones only, minus some. The data hold about 120,000 clones, with over 85% observed a single time. There are 15 residues in the CDR3. Losses at the gene ends were 4 bases for V and 0 bases for J; bases not matched to a gene: 2. CDR1 and CDR2 (germline): MGHRA, YSYEKL. The specimen sequenced was non-Treg CD4+ T cells sorted from blood. The gene calls are TRBV4-1 and TRBJ2-1; 8 nucleotides match TRBD1. This sequence was found in a human donor in good health. Here the CDR3 DNA reads TGCGCCAGCAGCCTGACAGGGGCCTCCTACAATGAGCAGTTCTTC. Translating gives CASSLTGASYNEQFF.